Each of the 31 T cell receptor beta chains below was sequenced from the same sample in a study of T cell responses to AZD1222 COVID-19 vaccine. Only in-frame clones appear in the TCRdb table, and some are missing; sequencing was by immunoSEQ multiplex PCR. The table records about 110,000 clones, around 90% of them present only once. The material sequenced was peripheral blood, taken on day 0 of MenACWY control vaccination. Every receptor here comes from an adult in good health.

In its sample, this clone was seen once. The chain recombines TRBV7-2 with TRBJ1-5, with D possibly TRBD1 on 6 matching bases. Looked up from germline, CDR1 is SGHTA and CDR2 is FQGNSA. This CDR3 contains 15 residues. The V and J ends lost 2 bases and 4 bases respectively, with 12 bases between them. In DNA form, the CDR3 reads TGTGCCAGCAGCTTACGCAGGGGTAAAAATCAGCCCCAGCATTTT. It specifies CASSLRRGKNQPQHF.

V usage is TRBV6-5 and J usage is TRBJ1-6; no definite D call. The CDR3 length is 14 residues. V was cut by 6 bases and J by 7 bases, with 13 bases left in between. Germline V gene lookup returns CDR1 MNHEY and CDR2 SVGAGI. For the CDR3, the DNA is TGTGCCAGCAGCCCCTCTGATTGGAATTCACCCCTCCACTTT. It translates to CASSPSDWNSPLHF.

The chain combines TRBV29-1 with TRBJ2-7; a possible D gene is TRBD1 (6 bases). Trimming removed 5 bases at V and 4 bases at J, with 15 bases between. CDR1 is SQVTM, CDR2 ANQGSEA, per germline. This CDR3 comprises 13 residues. The CDR3 region has the DNA TGCAGCGTTCTAATAACAGGGATTTACGAGCAGTACTTC. Translating it yields CSVLITGIYEQYF.

The chain couples TRBV7-2 to TRBJ2-3; 7 bases align to TRBD2. The CDR3 loop spans 13 amino acids. The germline V gene encodes CDR1 SGHTA and CDR2 FQGNSA. V lost 3 bases and J lost 4; bases outside the gene matches: 1. DNA for the CDR3: TGTGCCAGCAGCTTGAGCGGGGCAGATACGCAGTATTTT. Amino acid sequence: CASSLSGADTQYF.

In this sample, this clone turned up once. The V and J genes are TRBV9 and TRBJ2-7; tentative D call: TRBD2 (7 bases). The CDR3 is 14 residues long. Germline V gene data show CDR1 as SGDLS and CDR2 as YYNGEE. V gave up 5 bases and J gave up 2 bases, with 14 bases separating them. This chain's CDR3 is CASSEGGETYEQYF. CDR3 nucleotides: TGTGCCAGCAGTGAAGGGGGGGAAACCTACGAGCAGTACTTC.

The chain links TRBV7-2 to TRBJ1-2; possibly TRBD1 for D (5 bases). The V gene lost 1 base and the J gene lost 3 bases, with 6 bases spanning the gap. The CDR3 runs 13 residues. Germline CDR1 reads SGHTA; CDR2 reads FQGNSA. CDR3 nucleotides: TGTGCCAGCAGCTTAGGCAGGGACTATGGCTACACCTTC. Translation: CASSLGRDYGYTF.

The chain uses TRBV6-5 and TRBJ1-3; 9 nucleotides align to TRBD1. Germline assignment: CDR1 MNHEY and CDR2 SVGAGI. V trimming: 5 bases; J trimming: 15 bases; junction bases outside the gene matches: 14. This CDR3 has 14 residues. CDR3 nucleotides: TGTGCCAGCAGTCCTAAGACAGGGGGTCGCCTCCAATATTTT. Translated, it gives CASSPKTGGRLQYF.

The rearrangement uses TRBV7-9 and TRBJ2-3, with no clear D. V was clipped by 3 bases and J by 2 bases, with 0 bases between them. This CDR3 is 11 amino acids long. CDR1 is SEHNR and CDR2 is FQNEAQ in the germline V gene (reference sequence). CDR3 sequence: CASSFTDTQYF. The CDR3 bases are TGTGCCAGCAGCTTCACAGATACGCAGTATTTT.

CDR3 region: CASSTQGQGVPKAFF. The CDR3 nucleotides read TGTGCCAGCAGTACCCAGGGACAGGGGGTGCCCAAAGCTTTCTTT. The rearrangement joins TRBV6-5 to TRBJ1-1, with 11 nucleotides matching TRBD1. Germline-derived CDR1 and CDR2 are MNHEY and SVGAGI. This CDR3 contains 15 residues. The J segment lost 9 bases and the V segment lost 5 bases, leaving 11 bases of the junction unmatched.

J is TRBJ1-2 and V is TRBV27; no firm D call. The CDR3 covers 14 residues. CDR1 MNHEY and CDR2 SMNVEV come from the germline V gene (reference sequence). V gave up 6 bases and J gave up 4 bases, with 15 bases separating them. The CDR3 coding sequence is TGTGCCAGCAGCCCCTCGGTGCAGTCCTATGGCTACACCTTC. It encodes CASSPSVQSYGYTF.

There are a few counts of this clone. The chain has TRBV6-4 and TRBJ2-5; TRBD1 matches at 9 bases. The CDR3 runs 15 residues. Trimming took 6 bases from V and 1 from J; bases not matched to a gene: 6. Germline V gene data show CDR1 as MRHNA and CDR2 as SNTAGT. The CDR3 sequence is CASSETGGAQETQYF. For the CDR3, the DNA is TGTGCCAGCAGCGAGACAGGGGGGGCCCAAGAGACCCAGTACTTC.

The chain is built from TRBV7-9 and TRBJ1-3; 7 positions agree with TRBD1. The junction had 11 bases not matched to a gene; V was cut back by 5 bases and J by 1 base. CDR3 size: 17 residues. Per the germline V gene, CDR1 is SEHNR and CDR2 is FQNEAQ (reference sequence). Written as DNA, the CDR3 is TGTGCCAGCAGCCCCCCGACAGGGTATTTGTCTGGAAACACCATATATTTT. As protein: CASSPPTGYLSGNTIYF.

This clone was detected only a few times. Written as DNA, the CDR3 is TGCGCCAGCAGCTTGGTGGCTCAGCAGGAAAAACTGTTTTTT. Its protein product is CASSLVAQQEKLFF. The rearrangement links TRBV5-1 to TRBJ1-4; D is uncertain. Trimming removed 0 bases from V and 8 bases from J, with 11 bases in between. This CDR3 has 14 residues. CDR1 is SGHRS and CDR2 is YFSETQ in the germline V gene.

The chain is built from TRBV7-2 and TRBJ2-4, with D perhaps matching TRBD1 or TRBD2 (5 bases each). Trimming took 6 bases from V and 9 from J, leaving 18 bases between them. This CDR3 spans 14 amino acids. Germline V gene lookup returns CDR1 SGHTA and CDR2 FQGNSA. CDR3 bases: TGTGCCAGCAGTGAACGCACAGGTGGGGGCATTCAGTACTTC. It yields the protein CASSERTGGGIQYF.

The chain employs TRBV6-5 and TRBJ1-1; D is uncertain. The CDR3 spans 15 residues. The V gene lost 8 bases and the J gene lost 0 bases, with 16 bases spanning the gap. Per germline, CDR1 MNHEY and CDR2 SVGAGI. In nucleotides, the CDR3 is TGTGCCAGCGGTTCGGCGTCCTTGATGAACACTGAAGCTTTCTTT. It translates to CASGSASLMNTEAFF.

V and J are TRBV7-9 and TRBJ2-7; D is possibly TRBD1 (5 bases). The CDR3 is made up of 14 amino acids. Germline V gene sequence: CDR1 SEHNR, CDR2 FQNEAQ (reference sequence). With 3 bases removed from V and 1 base from J, the gap between germline ends came to 10 bases. In nucleotides, the CDR3 is TGTGCCAGCAGCTTTCAGGGAATATCCTACGAGCAGTACTTC. It codes for CASSFQGISYEQYF.

The chain carries TRBV28 and TRBJ2-1; 10 nucleotides align to TRBD2. Losses at the gene ends were 3 bases for V and 6 bases for J; bases not matched to a gene: 23. The germline CDR1 and CDR2 sequences are MDHEN and SYDVKM. This CDR3 is 21 amino acids long. The CDR3 coding sequence is TGTGCCAGCAGTTTTCCCCTGGGTGGGTTTCTAGCGGGAGTTCTTTCCAATGAGCAGTTCTTC. This gives the protein CASSFPLGGFLAGVLSNEQFF.

The V gene is TRBV6-5, the J gene TRBJ1-5; 12 bases match TRBD1. Trimming at V came to 7 bases and at J to 7 bases, leaving 2 bases not matched to a gene. Germline assignment: CDR1 MNHEY and CDR2 SVGAGI. The CDR3 consists of 13 residues. As DNA, the CDR3 is TGTGCCAGCACCGGGACAGGGGGCCAGCCCCAGCATTTT. The encoded protein is CASTGTGGQPQHF.

The gene calls are TRBV28 and TRBJ1-2; D is unresolved. V shed 3 bases and J shed 2 bases, with 10 bases lying between them. The germline V gene has CDR1 MDHEN and CDR2 SYDVKM. This CDR3 has 14 amino acids. The CDR3 DNA sequence: TGTGCCAGCAGTTTTCACGGGAAGAACTATGGCTACACCTTC. Residues: CASSFHGKNYGYTF.

This chain joins TRBV6-5 and TRBJ1-4; 7 bases are a match to TRBD1. V was pared by 5 bases and J by 6 bases, with 3 bases of the junction left unmatched. Per the germline V gene, CDR1 is MNHEY and CDR2 is SVGAGI. This CDR3 spans 13 amino acids. CDR3 protein: CASSRQGDEKLFF. Written as DNA, the CDR3 is TGTGCCAGCAGTCGACAGGGAGATGAAAAACTGTTTTTT.

This CDR3 is CASSSPWGGFYGYTF. CDR3 nucleotides: TGTGCCAGCAGCAGCCCGTGGGGGGGGTTCTATGGCTACACCTTC. V usage is TRBV5-8 and J usage is TRBJ1-2, with D tentatively TRBD1 (5 bases). CDR1 and CDR2 from the germline V gene are SGHTS and YDEGEE. There are 15 residues in the CDR3. V lost 4 bases and J 4 bases, leaving 17 bases between the germline ends.

The chain recombines TRBV21-1 with TRBJ1-3; the table gives TRBD1 as D, unverified against the DNA. TRBV21-1 is a documented pseudogene. This CDR3 spans 15 amino acids. In DNA, the CDR3 is TGTGCCAGCAGCCAGGGGCGGTCGTATGGAAACACCATATATTTT. Its translation is CASSQGRSYGNTIYF.

The chain couples TRBV5-4 to TRBJ2-5; the match to TRBD2 covers 7 bases. This CDR3 comprises 16 residues. V shed 4 bases and J 1 base; nucleotides not matched to a gene: 10. Germline CDR1 and CDR2: SGHNT and YYREEE (reference sequence). The CDR3 region has the DNA TGTGCCAGCAGCCCTTCGGGGTGGGGGGGCCAAGAGACCCAGTACTTC. It translates to CASSPSGWGGQETQYF. Supplemented by reference TRBV5-4 and TRBJ2-5, the full variable domain reads ETGVTQSPTHLIKTRGQQVTLRCSSQSGHNTVSWYQQALGQGPQFIFQYYREEENGRGNFPPRFSGLQFPNYSSELNVNALELDDSALYLCASSPSGWGGQETQYFGPGTRLLVL.

The chain links TRBV20-1 to TRBJ2-1; possibly TRBD2 for D (5 bases). This CDR3 contains 14 residues. The V gene lost 6 bases and the J gene lost 5 bases, with 17 bases spanning the gap. Germline values: CDR1 DFQATT, CDR2 SNEGSKA (reference sequence). The CDR3 sequence is CSASYFGSHNEQFF. The CDR3 region has the DNA TGCAGTGCAAGTTATTTTGGGAGTCACAATGAGCAGTTCTTC.

This rearrangement joins TRBV7-6 to TRBJ1-1; D possibly corresponds to TRBD1 (5 bases). CDR3 length: 13 amino acids. Germline V lookup: CDR1 SGHVS, CDR2 FNYEAQ. V shed 6 bases and J shed 3 bases, with 11 bases lying between them. CDR3: CASRNEGYTEAFF. The CDR3 nucleotides are TGTGCCAGCAGGAATGAGGGGTACACTGAAGCTTTCTTT.

The chain joins TRBV30 to TRBJ2-3; 8 bases match TRBD1. The CDR3 consists of 18 residues. The germline V gene has CDR1 GTSNPN and CDR2 SVGIG (reference sequence). V was pared by 5 bases and J by 2 bases, with 18 bases of the junction left unmatched. The CDR3 sequence: CAWRTHLRGRRSTDTQYF. As DNA, the CDR3 is TGTGCCTGGCGGACCCACCTCAGGGGGCGGCGGTCCACAGATACGCAGTATTTT.

The chain is built from TRBV6-5 and TRBJ1-4; 7 positions agree with TRBD1. CDR3 length: 15 residues. V gave up 5 bases and J gave up 0 bases; unmatched junction bases: 3. Looked up from germline, CDR1 is MNHEY and CDR2 is SVGAGI. CDR3 protein: CASSTGQATNEKLFF. The DNA of the CDR3 is TGTGCCAGCAGTACCGGACAGGCAACTAATGAAAAACTGTTTTTT.

This clone appeared once. The chain has TRBV19 and TRBJ1-2; D unresolved. V shed 0 bases and J shed 6 bases, with 11 bases lying between them. The CDR3 loop spans 14 amino acids. Germline-derived CDR1 and CDR2 are LNHDA and SQIVND (reference sequence). The CDR3 protein is CASSIDGRINGYTF. DNA for the CDR3: TGTGCCAGTAGTATAGATGGGAGGATCAATGGCTACACCTTC.

This chain joins TRBV3-1 (or the pseudogene TRBV3-2) and TRBJ2-5; 15 bases align to TRBD2. Losses at the gene ends were 5 bases for V and 4 bases for J; bases not matched to a gene: 5. The CDR3 sequence is 16 residues long. Germline loops: CDR1 LGHDT, CDR2 YNNKEL (reference sequence). CDR3 coding DNA: TGTGCCAGCAGCGGATGGACTAGCGGGGGGGCAGAGACCCAGTACTTC. Translation gives CASSGWTSGGAETQYF.

The chain couples TRBV28 to TRBJ2-7, with 10 bases that match TRBD1. Germline CDR1 reads MDHEN; CDR2 reads SYDVKM. Germline trimming cut 1 base from V and 2 bases from J; bases unmatched to any gene: 5. There are 16 residues in the CDR3. The CDR3 nucleotides read TGTGCCAGCAGTTTATTAGGGACAGGGGAGACCTACGAGCAGTACTTC. Translating it yields CASSLLGTGETYEQYF.

This chain links TRBV18 with TRBJ1-2; unclear D gene. The CDR3 covers 14 residues. The germline V and J ends were trimmed by 6 bases and 0 bases, with 11 bases remaining between them. CDR1 and CDR2 (germline): KGHSH, LQKENI. The CDR3 coding sequence is TGTGCCAGCTCTCCGGGCCGCACTAACTATGGCTACACCTTC. It specifies CASSPGRTNYGYTF.